The 30 T cell receptor beta chains presented below share a single source sample, sequenced in a study of cytomegalovirus exposure and HLA in healthy donors (dated by TCRdb to 2016 to 2017). The library was prepared using the immunoSEQ multiplex PCR assay. For the multiplex PCR, a mixture combining 60 forward primers for TCR Vbeta segments and 13 reverse primers for TCR Jbeta segments was used. TCRdb obtained this table from immuneACCESS and retained in-frame rearrangements with V and J assigned. These tables miss some clones; where compared with another copy, unresolved V genes account for less than half of the shortfall, and the remainder is unexplained. The sample yields tens of thousands of clones; roughly 69% were counted once. The ten most abundant clones make up 6.3% of the sample. Sequencing input: PBMCs. The source of these receptors is a woman aged 25-40 years in good health and CMV-seronegative.

This clone occurred a few times. The chain combines TRBV7-8 with TRBJ2-7; D perhaps matches TRBD1 (6 bases). Trimming left V 1 base short and J 4 bases short, with 23 bases between. The CDR3 contains 18 residues. Germline assignment: CDR1 SGHVS and CDR2 FQNEAQ. The CDR3 DNA reads TGTGCCAGCAGCTTAGTTCTCCGGGACATCGAAGGATGGTACGAGCAGTACTTC. The encoded protein is CASSLVLRDIEGWYEQYF.

This chain joins TRBV19 and TRBJ2-5; 9 bases map to TRBD1. After removal of 7 bases from V and 5 bases from J, the junction contained 14 bases not matched to a gene. This CDR3 has 16 residues. Germline CDR1 LNHDA, CDR2 SQIVND (reference sequence). The CDR3 DNA sequence: TGTGCCAGTAACCATATTCATACCGGGACAGGGGAGACCCAGTACTTC. Protein product: CASNHIHTGTGETQYF.

V is TRBV7-9 and J is TRBJ2-3; no clear D gene. V was cut by 3 bases and J by 0 bases, with 4 bases left in between. The length of the CDR3 is 13 residues. From germline, CDR1 is SEHNR and CDR2 FQNEAQ (reference sequence). CDR3 amino acids: CASSFQSTDTQYF. For the CDR3, the DNA is TGTGCCAGCAGCTTCCAGAGCACAGATACGCAGTATTTT. Drawing the rest from reference TRBV7-9 and TRBJ2-3, the complete variable domain is DTGVSQNPRHKITKRGQNVTFRCDPISEHNRLYWYRQTLGQGPEFLTYFQNEAQLEKSRLLSDRFSAERPKGSFSTLEIQRTEQGDSAMYLCASSFQSTDTQYFGPGTRLTVL.

The J gene is TRBJ1-2, the V gene TRBV7-9; 7 bases align to TRBD1. The length of the CDR3 is 14 residues. V lost 5 bases, J lost 2 bases, and 5 bases stayed unmatched. In germline, CDR1 is SEHNR, CDR2 FQNEAQ (reference sequence). CDR3 sequence reads: CASSLWDRNYGYTF. The CDR3 coding sequence is TGTGCCAGCAGCCTTTGGGACAGAAACTATGGCTACACCTTC.

The chain employs TRBV28 and TRBJ2-3, with 10 nucleotides matching TRBD2. The CDR3 spans 17 residues. V lost 5 bases and J lost 0; bases outside the gene matches: 8. The germline V gene encodes CDR1 MDHEN and CDR2 SYDVKM. CDR3 coding DNA: TGTGCCAGCAGTATCCGACTAGCGGGTACTAGCACAGATACGCAGTATTTT. Translated: CASSIRLAGTSTDTQYF.

This chain uses TRBV2 with TRBJ1-1; D is uncertain. CDR1 is SNHLY, CDR2 FYNNEI, per germline. Trimming removed 1 base at V and 7 bases at J, with 7 bases between. The CDR3 sequence is 12 residues long. This chain's CDR3 is CASSEGRIEAFF. The DNA for the CDR3 is TGTGCCAGCAGTGAAGGGAGGATTGAAGCTTTCTTT. Full variable domain (remainder filled in from reference TRBV2 and TRBJ1-1): EPEVTQTPSHQVTQMGQEVILRCVPISNHLYFYWYRQILGQKVEFLVSFYNNEISEKSEIFDDQFSVERPDGSNFTLKIRSTKLEDSAMYFCASSEGRIEAFFGQGTRLTVV.

The table lists this clone with a few counts. The chain employs TRBV5-6 and TRBJ2-1, with D hard to call. Looked up from germline, CDR1 is SGHDT and CDR2 is YYEEEE. V dropped 4 bases and J dropped 6 bases, with 5 bases sitting between them. This CDR3 contains 11 residues. The CDR3: CASSRSNEQFF. CDR3 coding DNA: TGTGCCAGCAGCCGCAGCAATGAGCAGTTCTTC. The variable domain in full, completed from reference TRBV5-6 and TRBJ2-1, reads DAGVTQSPTHLIKTRGQQVTLRCSPKSGHDTVSWYQQALGQGPQFIFQYYEEEERQRGNFPDRFSGHQFPNYSSELNVNALLLGDSALYLCASSRSNEQFFGPGTRLTVL.

V and J are TRBV19 and TRBJ2-1; D is unresolved. CDR3 length: 14 amino acids. Trimming shortened V by 5 bases and J by 0 bases, and 8 bases separated the two germline ends. CDR1 is LNHDA and CDR2 is SQIVND in the germline V gene (reference sequence). The CDR3 DNA follows: TGTGCCAGTAGTGCGGAAAGCTCCTACAATGAGCAGTTCTTC. Protein product: CASSAESSYNEQFF. Full variable domain (outside the CDR3, taken from reference TRBV19 and TRBJ2-1): DGGITQSPKYLFRKEGQNVTLSCEQNLNHDAMYWYRQDPGQGLRLIYYSQIVNDFQKGDIAEGYSVSREKKESFPLTVTSAQKNPTAFYLCASSAESSYNEQFFGPGTRLTVL.

The chain has TRBV6-6 and TRBJ1-5; D unclear. The CDR3 has 13 residues. The V end was cut by 7 bases, the J end by 4 bases, with 11 bases between. CDR1 and CDR2 (germline): MNHNY, SVGAGI (reference sequence). CDR3 sequence (DNA): TGTGCCAGCACCTATTTACCGAATCAGCCCCAGCATTTT. It specifies CASTYLPNQPQHF.

The chain combines TRBV5-1 with TRBJ2-2; the D gene is possibly TRBD1 (6 bases). Germline V gene lookup returns CDR1 SGHRS and CDR2 YFSETQ. This CDR3 has 15 residues. V lost 4 bases and J lost 0, with 10 bases in between. CDR3 nucleotides: TGCGCCAGCAGCCCGTGGGGGCCGAACACCGGGGAGCTGTTTTTT. Translating it yields CASSPWGPNTGELFF.

This clone has just a few counts. The chain employs TRBV10-3 and TRBJ1-1, with 8 bases that match TRBD1. Per germline, CDR1 ENHRY and CDR2 SYGVKD. This CDR3 comprises 15 residues. J lost 0 bases, V lost 7 bases, and 7 bases had no gene match. The CDR3 region has the DNA TGTGCCATCAATGGACAGGGTGGCATGAACACTGAAGCTTTCTTT. It codes for CAINGQGGMNTEAFF.

The chain combines TRBV5-1 with TRBJ2-3, with TRBD1 matching over 8 bases. This CDR3 has 16 amino acids. Germline CDR1 is SGHRS and CDR2 is YFSETQ. V shed 4 bases, J shed 0 bases, and the junction held 7 bases outside the gene matches. The CDR3 reads CASSGTGGSSTDTQYF. The CDR3 coding sequence is TGCGCCAGCAGCGGTACAGGGGGGTCTAGCACAGATACGCAGTATTTT.

The V call is TRBV7-9, the J call TRBJ2-1, with D possibly TRBD2 on 6 matching bases. Germline V gives CDR1 SEHNR, CDR2 FQNEAQ (reference sequence). The CDR3 loop spans 12 amino acids. With 5 bases removed from V and 8 bases from J, the gap between germline ends came to 10 bases. CDR3 sequence (DNA): TGTGCCAGCAGCGCCTCTAGCGATGAGCAGTTCTTC. It specifies CASSASSDEQFF.

In this sample, this clone turned up a few times. This chain uses TRBV5-5 with TRBJ1-2, with D tentatively TRBD1 (5 bases). The germline V gene has CDR1 SGHKS and CDR2 YYEKEE (reference sequence). V lost 4 bases, J lost 5 bases, and 15 bases lay in between. The CDR3 loop spans 14 amino acids. Here the CDR3 DNA reads TGTGCCAGCAGCGCCGGATTAGGGGAATATGGCTACACCTTC. It yields the protein CASSAGLGEYGYTF.

The chain is built from TRBV5-1 and TRBJ1-2, with a tentative D call TRBD1 (6 bases). The CDR3 totals 15 residues. CDR1 is SGHRS, CDR2 YFSETQ, per germline. V dropped 4 bases and J dropped 4 bases, with 17 bases sitting between them. For the CDR3, the DNA is TGCGCCAGCAGCACTGGTGTGGGGGCGACCTATGGCTACACCTTC. It yields the protein CASSTGVGATYGYTF.

The chain is built from TRBV5-4 and TRBJ1-2, with 10 bases aligning to TRBD1. The J segment lost 7 bases and the V segment lost 5 bases, leaving 2 bases of the junction unmatched. Germline CDR1 and CDR2: SGHNT and YYREEE (reference sequence). This CDR3 has 12 residues. The CDR3 nucleotides read TGTGCCAGCAGGGGACAGGGGAGTGGCTACACCTTC. Translated: CASRGQGSGYTF.

J is TRBJ2-5 and V is TRBV6-1; 7 nucleotides align to TRBD1. The CDR3 has 14 residues. The germline V gene has CDR1 MNHNS and CDR2 SASEGT. The trim removed 5 bases at V and 3 bases at J, leaving 6 bases unmatched. CDR3 sequence: CASSIGTGEETQYF. The CDR3 DNA follows: TGTGCCAGCAGTATAGGTACAGGGGAAGAGACCCAGTACTTC.

This clone was found a few times. V usage is TRBV28 and J usage is TRBJ2-2; D perhaps matches TRBD2 (6 bases). The CDR3 runs 15 residues. The ends were cut back, 7 bases at V and 6 bases at J, with 18 bases in the middle. Looked up from germline, CDR1 is MDHEN and CDR2 is SYDVKM. Here the CDR3 DNA reads TGTGCCAGCATTCGATCCGGAGCGGGTTCCGGGGAGCTGTTTTTT. It encodes CASIRSGAGSGELFF.

In the case of this clone: The junction does not match germline at one end; this may be a read error. The J gene is TRBJ1-1, the V gene TRBV5-4; D is uncertain. CDR3 length equals 16 residues. Germline loops: CDR1 SGHNT, CDR2 YYREEE (reference sequence). The CDR3 nucleotides read TGTACCAGCAGCTTGTTTTGGGCAGGTCTGAACACTGAAGCTTTCTTT. Translation: CTSSLFWAGLNTEAFF.

This chain uses TRBV5-1 with TRBJ2-3; TRBD2 agrees at 7 bases. The length of the CDR3 is 15 residues. Germline V gene sequence: CDR1 SGHRS, CDR2 YFSETQ. V shed 4 bases and J 4 bases; nucleotides not matched to a gene: 9. The CDR3 coding sequence is TGCGCCAGCAGCCAGGGTCTAGCGGAAGCAGATACGCAGTATTTT. It specifies CASSQGLAEADTQYF.

This clone was found a few times. This sequence joins TRBV10-3 and TRBJ2-5, with D possibly TRBD2 on 5 matching bases. The CDR3 spans 12 residues. Germline assignment: CDR1 ENHRY and CDR2 SYGVKD. The V end lost 4 bases, the J end lost 4 bases, and 7 bases lay between the germline ends. Written as DNA, the CDR3 is TGTGCCATCAGTGGGGCGGGAGAGACCCAGTACTTC. Amino acids: CAISGAGETQYF.

This sequence joins TRBV7-9 and TRBJ2-5, with 9 bases fitting TRBD1. The J segment lost 5 bases and the V segment lost 4 bases, leaving 5 bases of the junction unmatched. CDR1 SEHNR and CDR2 FQNEAQ come from the germline V gene (reference sequence). The CDR3 totals 14 residues. CDR3 nucleotide sequence: TGTGCCAGCAGCTCCACAGGGGGCTACGAGACCCAGTACTTC. Encoded protein: CASSSTGGYETQYF.

V usage is TRBV5-1 and J usage is TRBJ2-2; the D is unclear. This CDR3 has 12 residues. Per the germline V gene, CDR1 is SGHRS and CDR2 is YFSETQ. Trimming removed 5 bases from V and 8 bases from J, with 10 bases in between. The CDR3 sequence: CASRTQAGELFF. CDR3 sequence (DNA): TGCGCCAGCAGGACCCAAGCGGGGGAGCTGTTTTTT.

The chain joins TRBV10-1 to TRBJ2-7; TRBD1 is a possible D gene (6 bases). The CDR3 runs 13 residues. Germline assignment: CDR1 WNHNN and CDR2 SYGVQD (reference sequence). Trimming took off 4 bases at V and 5 bases at J, with 12 bases between the two ends. The CDR3 sequence is CASSVNQGHEQYF. CDR3 coding DNA: TGCGCCAGCAGTGTTAATCAGGGGCACGAGCAGTACTTC.

The chain recombines TRBV28 with TRBJ1-2, with 7 positions matching TRBD1. This CDR3 is built from 17 residues. Germline CDR1 is MDHEN and CDR2 is SYDVKM. J was trimmed by 5 bases and V by 1 base; bases with no gene match: 13. The CDR3 is CASSLSPTGTPSYGYTF. CDR3 sequence (DNA): TGTGCCAGCAGTTTATCCCCGACAGGGACTCCTAGTTATGGCTACACCTTC.

V is TRBV6-5 and J is TRBJ1-1, with D possibly TRBD1 on 6 matching bases. The CDR3 has 13 residues. Germline values: CDR1 MNHEY, CDR2 SVGAGI. V was cut by 6 bases and J by 7 bases, with 15 bases left in between. The CDR3 region is CASSPGEHSEAFF. The CDR3 DNA sequence: TGTGCCAGCAGCCCAGGGGAACATAGTGAAGCTTTCTTT.

The genes are TRBV5-8 and TRBJ2-1, with D possibly matching TRBD2 (7 bases). V lost 3 bases and J 5 bases, leaving 21 bases between the germline ends. The CDR3 runs to 17 residues. CDR1 and CDR2 (germline): SGHTS, YDEGEE. CDR3: CASSWVAGESGDNEQFF. The CDR3 bases are TGTGCCAGCAGCTGGGTCGCGGGAGAGTCAGGGGACAATGAGCAGTTCTTC.

This clone has ten or more counts. The CDR3 DNA sequence: TGTGCCAGCAGCGTTGGCCTAGCGGGTTGGGAGCAGTACTTC. Protein product: CASSVGLAGWEQYF. The chain has TRBV9 and TRBJ2-7; 8 bases match TRBD2. The CDR3 spans 14 residues. Unmatched junction bases numbered 8, after V lost 2 bases and J lost 7 bases. CDR1 and CDR2 (germline): SGDLS, YYNGEE.

The genes are TRBV15 and TRBJ2-3; weak D call: TRBD2 (6 bases). Germline V CDR1 and CDR2: LNHNV, YYDKDF (reference sequence). The V end was cut by 3 bases, the J end by 7 bases, with 17 bases between. CDR3 length: 15 residues. CDR3 sequence (DNA): TGTGCCACCAGCAGCCCCGCGGAGGGGCTCAATACGCAGTATTTT. Protein product: CATSSPAEGLNTQYF.

This clone has a single count. This chain connects TRBV29-1 to TRBJ2-4, with 7 bases identical to TRBD1. Germline CDR1 SQVTM, CDR2 ANQGSEA. The CDR3 has 14 amino acids. Trimming at V came to 6 bases and at J to 0 bases, leaving 5 bases not matched to a gene. The CDR3 protein is CSVRTGLAKNIQYF. Here the CDR3 DNA reads TGCAGCGTCCGGACAGGACTAGCCAAAAACATTCAGTACTTC.